The 9 T cell receptor beta chains given below trace back to one sample, sequenced in a study of siplizumab effects on memory and regulatory T cells. TCRdb keeps only in-frame clones here, not all; method: immunoSEQ multiplex PCR. The repertoire holds approximately 100,000 clones, with about 93% as singletons. The sequenced material came from Tregs sorted from blood. These receptors were obtained from a human donor in good health.

In this sample, this clone turned up once. The V gene is TRBV5-1, the J gene TRBJ2-3; no firm D call. The germline V gene has CDR1 SGHRS and CDR2 YFSETQ. The V end lost 0 bases, the J end lost 4 bases, and 9 bases lay between the germline ends. The CDR3 has 14 amino acids. CDR3: CASSLDSKADTQYF. CDR3 DNA sequence: TGCGCCAGCAGCTTGGACAGCAAAGCAGATACGCAGTATTTT.

The genes are TRBV6-1 and TRBJ1-1; no definite D call. V was clipped by 10 bases and J by 4 bases, with 10 bases between them. The CDR3 has 11 amino acids. CDR1 and CDR2 (germline): MNHNS, SASEGT. CDR3 in amino acids: CAIIIATEAFF. Written as DNA, the CDR3 is TGTGCCATCATTATTGCCACTGAAGCTTTCTTT.

This CDR3 is CASSLWGGEQFF. CDR3 bases: TGTGCCAGCAGCTTATGGGGAGGGGAGCAGTTCTTC. The chain is built from TRBV7-8 and TRBJ2-1, with 7 bases identical to TRBD2. Germline CDR1 reads SGHVS; CDR2 reads FQNEAQ. The CDR3 is made up of 12 amino acids. J lost 10 bases, V lost 2 bases, and 2 bases had no gene match.

The chain carries TRBV7-9 and TRBJ2-7, with D possibly matching TRBD2 (5 bases). Germline values: CDR1 SEHNR, CDR2 FQNEAQ (reference sequence). V was shortened by 5 bases and J by 4 bases, with 9 bases between the two germline ends. This CDR3 is built from 12 residues. The CDR3 nucleotides are TGTGCCAGCAGCCCGAGAGGGTACGAGCAGTACTTC. Its protein product is CASSPRGYEQYF.

The rearrangement links TRBV23-1 to TRBJ1-3, with D unclear. TRBV23-1 is designated an ORF whose function remains uncertain. The germline V and J ends were trimmed by 4 bases and 0 bases, with 13 bases remaining between them. CDR3 size: 16 residues. DNA of the CDR3: TGCGCCAGCAGTCTTGAGTGTGGTCCCTCTGGAAACACCATATATTTT. Translation gives CASSLECGPSGNTIYF.

V and J are TRBV29-1 and TRBJ1-1; D remains ambiguous. CDR3 length: 12 residues. Germline V gene data show CDR1 as SQVTM and CDR2 as ANQGSEA. V lost 6 bases, J lost 11 bases, and 19 bases lay in between. For the CDR3, the DNA is TGCAGCGTAGGGATGGCCGGAACTAGGGCTTTCTTT. Protein: CSVGMAGTRAFF.

The V call is TRBV12-5, the J call TRBJ2-5; D unresolved. The CDR3 is 15 residues long. Trimming took 3 bases from V and 5 from J, leaving 16 bases between them. The germline V gene has CDR1 LGHNT and CDR2 FRNRAP. The CDR3 DNA follows: TGTGCTAGTGGTTTCCTCACCAAAGCGAAGGAGACCCAGTACTTC. Translation: CASGFLTKAKETQYF.

V and J are TRBV18 and TRBJ1-1, with D perhaps TRBD1 (6 bases). The germline V gene has CDR1 KGHSH and CDR2 LQKENI. Trimming shortened V by 2 bases and J by 4 bases, and 14 bases separated the two germline ends. CDR3 length: 15 amino acids. CDR3 sequence (DNA): TGTGCCAGCTCACCAGTCCACGCCAGGGGCACTGAAGCTTTCTTT. Translating gives CASSPVHARGTEAFF.

The V call is TRBV11-2, the J call TRBJ2-7; D might be TRBD2 (6 bases). CDR3 length: 14 amino acids. V lost 5 bases, J lost 7 bases, and 18 bases lay in between. Germline CDR1 SGHAT, CDR2 FQNNGV. The CDR3 protein is CASSRLGGLGEQYF. The CDR3 bases are TGTGCCAGCAGCCGCCTTGGAGGGTTGGGGGAGCAGTACTTC.